This TCR beta chain was found in a study of regulatory T cells in long-lasting Graves disease. Study overall: The antithyroid drugs taken by newly diagnosed Graves' patients had been used for under 3 months.

Germline CDR1 reads MNHEY; CDR2 reads SMNVEV (reference sequence). The V and J ends lost 3 bases and 2 bases respectively, with 11 bases between them. CDR3 length: 14 residues. Time point specified: newly diagnosed GD, antithyroid drugs for less than 3 months. After RNA was extracted from PBMCs, the TCR library was made from it. This clonotype has ten or more counts. Its target is not known. iRepertoire HTBI primers and Arm-PCR of CDR3 regions built TCR beta libraries. Via MiXCR, TCRdb re-called the multiplex PCR reads, giving one row per CDR3 protein. The repertoire consists of about 430,000 distinct CDR3 sequences, with over 14% occurring once and the leading ten covering under 9%. Findings of the study overall: Persistent Graves' patients showed less TCR diversity than newly diagnosed patients showed.

This sample was also put to use in a study of T cells in Graves' hyperthyroidism and ophthalmopathy. According to that study: TCR CDR3 regions were first amplified by RT-PCR with HTBI primers.

The specimen comprised peripheral blood mononuclear cells (PBMCs), sampled at new diagnosis, from a patient treated with antithyroid drugs. The clonotype comes from a woman aged 40-49 years with Graves disease. V gene TRBV27 combines with J gene TRBJ2-7, with unresolved D. CDR3 nucleotides: TGTGCCAGCAGTTTTTCCTTTGGGACCTACGAGCAGTACTTC. This sequence encodes CASSFSFGTYEQYF.